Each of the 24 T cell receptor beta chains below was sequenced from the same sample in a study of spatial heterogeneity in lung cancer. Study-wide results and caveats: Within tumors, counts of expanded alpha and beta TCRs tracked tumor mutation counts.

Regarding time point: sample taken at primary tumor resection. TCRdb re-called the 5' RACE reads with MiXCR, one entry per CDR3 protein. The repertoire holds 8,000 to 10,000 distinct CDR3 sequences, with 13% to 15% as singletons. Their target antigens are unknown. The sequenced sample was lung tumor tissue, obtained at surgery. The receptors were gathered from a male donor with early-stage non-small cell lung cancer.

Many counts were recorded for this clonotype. The CDR3 sequence is CASSSRGPDTQYF. CDR3 bases: TGTGCCAGCAGTTCCCGCGGTCCAGATACGCAGTATTTT. The rearrangement joins TRBV27 to TRBJ2-3; D gene unclear. The V end lost 4 bases, the J end lost 4 bases, and 9 bases lay between the germline ends. CDR1 and CDR2 (germline): MNHEY, SMNVEV (reference sequence). This CDR3 spans 13 amino acids.

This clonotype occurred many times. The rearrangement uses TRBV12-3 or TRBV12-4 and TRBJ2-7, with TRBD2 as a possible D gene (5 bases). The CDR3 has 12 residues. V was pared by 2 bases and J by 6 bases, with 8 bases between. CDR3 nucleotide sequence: TGTGCCAGCAGTTTACCGGGGTCCGAGCAGTACTTC. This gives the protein CASSLPGSEQYF.

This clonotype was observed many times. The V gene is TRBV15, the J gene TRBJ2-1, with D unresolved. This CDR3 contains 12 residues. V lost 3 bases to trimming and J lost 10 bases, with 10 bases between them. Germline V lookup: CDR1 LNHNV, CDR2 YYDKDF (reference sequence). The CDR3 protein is CATSRATSEQFF. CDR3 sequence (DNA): TGTGCCACCAGCAGGGCTACTTCGGAGCAGTTCTTC.

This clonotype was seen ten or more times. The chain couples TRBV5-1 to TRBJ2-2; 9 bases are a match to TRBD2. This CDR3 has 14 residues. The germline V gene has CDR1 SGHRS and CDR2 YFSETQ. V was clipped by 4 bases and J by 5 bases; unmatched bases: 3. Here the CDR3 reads CASSGLAGTGELFF. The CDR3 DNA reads TGCGCCAGCAGCGGGCTAGCGGGGACCGGGGAGCTGTTTTTT. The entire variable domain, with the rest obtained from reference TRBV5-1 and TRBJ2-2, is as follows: KAGVTQTPRYLIKTRGQQVTLSCSPISGHRSVSWYQQTPGQGLQFLFEYFSETQRNKGNFPGRFSGRQFSNSRSEMNVSTLELGDSALYLCASSGLAGTGELFFGEGSRLTVL.

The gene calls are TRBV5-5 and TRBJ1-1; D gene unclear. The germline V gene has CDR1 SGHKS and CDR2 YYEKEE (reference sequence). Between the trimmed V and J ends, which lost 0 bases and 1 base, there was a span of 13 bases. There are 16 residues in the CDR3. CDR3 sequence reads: CASSLVLAGPNTEAFF. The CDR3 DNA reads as TGTGCCAGCAGCTTGGTATTGGCCGGCCCGAACACTGAAGCTTTCTTT.

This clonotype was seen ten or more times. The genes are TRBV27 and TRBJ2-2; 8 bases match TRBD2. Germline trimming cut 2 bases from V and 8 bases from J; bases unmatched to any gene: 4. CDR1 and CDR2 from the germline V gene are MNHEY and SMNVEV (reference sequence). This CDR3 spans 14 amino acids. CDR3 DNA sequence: TGTGCCAGCAGTTTAGGACTAGCCACTGGGGAGCTGTTTTTT. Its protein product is CASSLGLATGELFF.

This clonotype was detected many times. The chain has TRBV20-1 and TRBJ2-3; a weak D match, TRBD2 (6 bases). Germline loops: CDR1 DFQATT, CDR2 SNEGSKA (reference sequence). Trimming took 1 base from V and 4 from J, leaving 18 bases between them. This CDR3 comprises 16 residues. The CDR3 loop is CSARGGSRGLADTQYF. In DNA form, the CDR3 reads TGCAGTGCTAGAGGGGGGTCCCGGGGGTTGGCAGATACGCAGTATTTT.

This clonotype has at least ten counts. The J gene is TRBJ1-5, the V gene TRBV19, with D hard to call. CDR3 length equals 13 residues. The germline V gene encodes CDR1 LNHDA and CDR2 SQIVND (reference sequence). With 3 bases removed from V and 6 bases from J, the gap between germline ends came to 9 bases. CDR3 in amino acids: CASSIKESQPQHF. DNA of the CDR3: TGTGCCAGTAGTATTAAGGAAAGTCAGCCCCAGCATTTT.

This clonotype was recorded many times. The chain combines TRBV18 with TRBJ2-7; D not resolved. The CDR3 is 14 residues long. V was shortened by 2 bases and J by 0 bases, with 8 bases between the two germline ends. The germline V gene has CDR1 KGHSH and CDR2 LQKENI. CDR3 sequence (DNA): TGTGCCAGCTCACCAACGCGCACCTCCTACGAGCAGTACTTC. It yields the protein CASSPTRTSYEQYF.

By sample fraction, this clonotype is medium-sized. The CDR3 DNA reads TGTGCCAGCAGTTTAGTGGGGCGGGATCAGTATTTT. Translated: CASSLVGRDQYF. The chain has TRBV12-3 or TRBV12-4 and TRBJ2-3; D might be TRBD2 (6 bases). Trimming pared 1 base from V and 12 bases from J, leaving 11 bases between. The CDR3 covers 12 residues.

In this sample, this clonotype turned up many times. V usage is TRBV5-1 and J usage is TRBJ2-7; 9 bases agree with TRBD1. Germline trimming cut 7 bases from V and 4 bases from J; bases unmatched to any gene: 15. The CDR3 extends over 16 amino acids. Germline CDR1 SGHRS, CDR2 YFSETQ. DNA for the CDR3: TGCGCCAGCCGTGGTGTGGCGGACAGGGGTGTTTACGAGCAGTACTTC. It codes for CASRGVADRGVYEQYF.

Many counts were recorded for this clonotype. CDR3 loop: CASDWRGLANEQFF. The CDR3 DNA reads as TGTGCCAGCGACTGGCGGGGCTTGGCAAATGAGCAGTTCTTC. The V and J genes are TRBV6-6 and TRBJ2-1; D possibly corresponds to TRBD2 (6 bases). Germline assignment: CDR1 MNHNY and CDR2 SVGAGI (reference sequence). This CDR3 is built from 14 residues. V was cut by 8 bases and J by 7 bases, with 18 bases left in between.

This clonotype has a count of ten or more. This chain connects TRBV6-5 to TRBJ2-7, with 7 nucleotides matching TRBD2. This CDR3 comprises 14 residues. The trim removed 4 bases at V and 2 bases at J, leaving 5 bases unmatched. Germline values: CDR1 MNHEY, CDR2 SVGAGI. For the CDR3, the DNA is TGTGCCAGCAGTTCTAGCGGTAATACCTACGAGCAGTACTTC. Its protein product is CASSSSGNTYEQYF.

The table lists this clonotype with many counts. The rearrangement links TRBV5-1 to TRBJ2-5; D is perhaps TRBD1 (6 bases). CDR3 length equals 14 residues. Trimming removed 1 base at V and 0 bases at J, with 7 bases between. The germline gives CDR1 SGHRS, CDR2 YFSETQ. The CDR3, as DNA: TGCGCCAGCAGCTTGCAGGGGAACCAAGAGACCCAGTACTTC. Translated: CASSLQGNQETQYF. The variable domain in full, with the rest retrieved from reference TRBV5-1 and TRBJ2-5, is KAGVTQTPRYLIKTRGQQVTLSCSPISGHRSVSWYQQTPGQGLQFLFEYFSETQRNKGNFPGRFSGRQFSNSRSEMNVSTLELGDSALYLCASSLQGNQETQYFGPGTRLLVL.

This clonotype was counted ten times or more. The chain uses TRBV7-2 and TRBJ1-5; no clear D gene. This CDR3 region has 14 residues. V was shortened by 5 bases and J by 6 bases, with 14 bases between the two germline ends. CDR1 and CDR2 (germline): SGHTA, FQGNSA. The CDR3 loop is CASSPFVGSQPQHF. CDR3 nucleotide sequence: TGTGCCAGCAGCCCCTTTGTCGGGAGTCAGCCCCAGCATTTT.

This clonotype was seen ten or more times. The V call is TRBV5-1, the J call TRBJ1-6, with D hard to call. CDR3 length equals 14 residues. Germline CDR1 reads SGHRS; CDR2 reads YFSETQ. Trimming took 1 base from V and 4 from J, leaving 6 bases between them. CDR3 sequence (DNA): TGCGCCAGCAGCTTGAGATATTATAATTCACCCCTCCACTTT. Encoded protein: CASSLRYYNSPLHF.

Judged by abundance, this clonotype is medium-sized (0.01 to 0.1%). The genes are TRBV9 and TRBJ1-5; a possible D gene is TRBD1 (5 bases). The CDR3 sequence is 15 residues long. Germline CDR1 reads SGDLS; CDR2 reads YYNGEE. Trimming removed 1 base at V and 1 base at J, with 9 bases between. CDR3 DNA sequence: TGTGCCAGCAGCGTATCGACAGAAAGCAATCAGCCCCAGCATTTT. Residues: CASSVSTESNQPQHF. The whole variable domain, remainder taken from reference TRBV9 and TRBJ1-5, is DSGVTQTPKHLITATGQRVTLRCSPRSGDLSVYWYQQSLDQGLQFLIQYYNGEERAKGNILERFSAQQFPDLHSELNLSSLELGDSALYFCASSVSTESNQPQHFGDGTRLSIL.

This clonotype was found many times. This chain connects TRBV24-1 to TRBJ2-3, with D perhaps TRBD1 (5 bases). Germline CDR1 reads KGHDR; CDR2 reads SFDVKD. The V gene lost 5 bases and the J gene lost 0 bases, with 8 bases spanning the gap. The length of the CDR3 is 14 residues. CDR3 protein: CATSGRGSTDTQYF. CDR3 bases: TGTGCCACCAGTGGAAGGGGAAGCACAGATACGCAGTATTTT.

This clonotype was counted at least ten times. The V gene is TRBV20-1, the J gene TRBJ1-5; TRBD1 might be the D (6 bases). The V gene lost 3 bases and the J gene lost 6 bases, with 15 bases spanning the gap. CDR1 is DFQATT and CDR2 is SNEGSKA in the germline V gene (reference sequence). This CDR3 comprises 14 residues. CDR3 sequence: CSASPGGAIQPQHF. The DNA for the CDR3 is TGCAGTGCTAGTCCCGGGGGCGCAATTCAGCCCCAGCATTTT.

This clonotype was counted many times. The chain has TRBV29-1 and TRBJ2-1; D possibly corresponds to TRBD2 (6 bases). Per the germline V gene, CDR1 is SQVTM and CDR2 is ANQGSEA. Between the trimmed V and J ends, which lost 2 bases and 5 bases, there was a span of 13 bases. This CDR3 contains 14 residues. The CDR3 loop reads CSVERLADNNEQFF. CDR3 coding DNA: TGCAGCGTTGAAAGGTTAGCGGATAACAATGAGCAGTTCTTC.

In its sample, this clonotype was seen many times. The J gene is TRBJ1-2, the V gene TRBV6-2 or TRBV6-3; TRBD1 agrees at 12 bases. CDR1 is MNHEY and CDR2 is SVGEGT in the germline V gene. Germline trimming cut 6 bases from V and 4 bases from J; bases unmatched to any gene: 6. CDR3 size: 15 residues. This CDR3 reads CASSRPGQGAYGYTF. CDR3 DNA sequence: TGTGCCAGCAGCCGCCCGGGACAGGGGGCCTATGGCTACACCTTC.

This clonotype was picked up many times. The CDR3 DNA reads as TGTGCCAGCTCACTAGCCTGGGGGACCATGAACACTGAAGCTTTCTTT. This codes for CASSLAWGTMNTEAFF. The chain links TRBV18 to TRBJ1-1; the D gene is possibly TRBD1 (5 bases). The ends were cut back, 4 bases at V and 0 bases at J, with 15 bases in the middle. This CDR3 spans 16 amino acids. Germline loops: CDR1 KGHSH, CDR2 LQKENI.

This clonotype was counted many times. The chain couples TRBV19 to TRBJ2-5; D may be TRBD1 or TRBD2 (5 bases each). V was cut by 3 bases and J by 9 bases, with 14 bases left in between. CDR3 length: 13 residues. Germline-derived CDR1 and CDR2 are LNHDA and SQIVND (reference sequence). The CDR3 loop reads CASSIEGKGPQYF. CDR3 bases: TGTGCCAGTAGTATTGAGGGGAAGGGGCCCCAGTACTTC.

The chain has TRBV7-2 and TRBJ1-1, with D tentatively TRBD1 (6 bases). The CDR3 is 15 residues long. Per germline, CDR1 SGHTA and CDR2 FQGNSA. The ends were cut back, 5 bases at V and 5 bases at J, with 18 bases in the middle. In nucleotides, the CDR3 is TGTGCCAGCAGCCAACTACAGGGCCCGGGGACTGAAGCTTTCTTT. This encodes CASSQLQGPGTEAFF. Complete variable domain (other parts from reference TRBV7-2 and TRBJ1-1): GAGVSQSPSNKVTEKGKDVELRCDPISGHTALYWYRQSLGQGLEFLIYFQGNSAPDKSGLPSDRFSAERTGGSVSTLTIQRTQQEDSAVYLCASSQLQGPGTEAFFGQGTRLTVV.